The clone carrying this T cell receptor beta chain was counted a few times. This sample includes further DNA sequences coding for the same CDR3. The data stem from a study of tumour-infiltrating T cells in Burkitt lymphoma. In the study overall: Productive clonality predicted overall and progression-free survival.

Repertoires were generated with immunoSEQ multiplex PCR, while TCRdb's copy carries only in-frame clones and drops some. The repertoire has 6,300 or so clones, about 9.5% of them found once; the top ten carry about 2.3%. The CDR3 covers 11 residues. V lost 2 bases and J 7 bases, leaving 6 bases between the germline ends. Germline V CDR1 and CDR2: ENHRY, SYGVKD. The source is a human donor with diffuse large B-cell lymphoma. The rearrangement uses TRBV10-3 and TRBJ2-7; no clear D gene. The sample comprised tumor tissue. In DNA, the CDR3 is TGTGCCATCAGTGAGGGATGGGAGCAGTACTTC. Protein sequence: CAISEGWEQYF.